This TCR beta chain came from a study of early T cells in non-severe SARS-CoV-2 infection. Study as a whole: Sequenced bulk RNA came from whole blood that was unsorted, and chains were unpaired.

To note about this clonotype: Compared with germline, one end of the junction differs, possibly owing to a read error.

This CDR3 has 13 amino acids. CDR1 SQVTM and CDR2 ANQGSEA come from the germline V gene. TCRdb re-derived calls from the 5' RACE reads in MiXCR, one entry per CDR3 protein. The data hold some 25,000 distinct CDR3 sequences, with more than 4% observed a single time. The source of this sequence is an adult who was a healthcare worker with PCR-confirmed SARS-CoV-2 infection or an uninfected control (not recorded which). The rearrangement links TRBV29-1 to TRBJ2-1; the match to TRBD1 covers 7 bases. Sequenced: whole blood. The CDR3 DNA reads TGCAGCGCTGAATGGCAGGGGGACAATGAGCAGTTCTTC. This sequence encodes CSAEWQGDNEQFF.